The clone carrying this T cell receptor beta chain appeared once. Its antigen is unidentified. The data were taken from a study of CD8+ T cells in alopecia areata. cDNA prepared by RNA extraction and subsequent reverse transcription served as the template for sequencing. Assay used: immunoSEQ multiplex PCR; TCRdb lists only in-frame clones, some missing. The sample has about 14,000 clones; 58% are singletons. Study-wide results and limits: Higher clonality and more expanded CD8+ clones appeared in lesional than normal scalp. Relative to mice, TCR sharing across patients was less clear, a difference possibly HLA-related.

CD25+CD127- cells were sorted from CD4+ cells in four to six patients. From alopecia areata patients, lesional scalp punch biopsies and peripheral blood were collected. Sorted populations comprised CD4+ and CD8+ T cells obtained from PBMCs. J lost 0 bases, V lost 6 bases, and 4 bases had no gene match. Germline lookup yields CDR1 MDHEN and CDR2 SYDVKM. The CDR3 sequence is 15 residues long. Sequencing input: CD4+ Tregs sorted from blood. The TCR sequence derives from a human donor with alopecia areata. This chain uses TRBV28 with TRBJ2-2; 7 positions match TRBD1. The CDR3 here is CASRKTGTNTGELFF. The CDR3 region has the DNA TGTGCCAGCAGAAAGACAGGGACGAACACCGGGGAGCTGTTTTTT.